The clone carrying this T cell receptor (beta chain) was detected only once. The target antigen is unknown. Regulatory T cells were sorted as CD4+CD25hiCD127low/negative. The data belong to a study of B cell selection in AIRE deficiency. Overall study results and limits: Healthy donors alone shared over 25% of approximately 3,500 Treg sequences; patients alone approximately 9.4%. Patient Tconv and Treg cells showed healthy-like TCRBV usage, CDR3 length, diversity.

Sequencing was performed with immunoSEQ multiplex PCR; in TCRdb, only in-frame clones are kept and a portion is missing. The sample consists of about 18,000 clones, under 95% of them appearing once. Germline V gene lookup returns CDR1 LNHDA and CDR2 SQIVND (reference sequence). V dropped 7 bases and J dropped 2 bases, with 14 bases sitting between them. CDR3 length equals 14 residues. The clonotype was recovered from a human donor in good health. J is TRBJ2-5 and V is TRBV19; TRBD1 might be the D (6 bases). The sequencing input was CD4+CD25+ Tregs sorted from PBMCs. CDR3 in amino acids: CASKDSFYQETQYF. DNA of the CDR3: TGTGCCAGTAAGGACAGTTTCTATCAAGAGACCCAGTACTTC.